This TCR beta chain was obtained from a study of Ad26.COV2.S vaccination and SARS-CoV-2 variants (dated by TCRdb to about 2021). With regard to the full study: Sequencing of the TCRbeta repertoire served to evaluate the specificity and breadth of SARS-CoV-2-reactive T cell receptors following Ad26.COV2.S vaccination. The TCR-sequenced set comprised around 30 samples: around 20 Ad26.COV2.S vaccine recipients, 5 placebo recipients and 8 SARS-CoV-2 convalescent individuals.

The immunoSEQ Assay was used to sequence TCRbeta CDR3 regions. After extraction, genomic DNA underwent amplification by bias-controlled multiplex PCR, followed by high-throughput sequencing. The published analysis was carried out like this. To quantify the absolute abundance of every unique TCRbeta CDR3 region, sequences were collapsed and filtered. T cell fraction was estimated by normalizing TCRbeta template counts to usable DNA, which was measured by amplifying reference genes present in all nucleated cells. Repertoire TCRs were annotated as SARS-CoV-2-specific when V gene, CDR3 amino acid sequence and J gene were exactly matched to a known reactive TCR set. The reference SARS-CoV-2 TCR set was derived from MIRA and filtered for enrichment in COVID-19-positive ImmuneCODE repertoires, a step that removed public or cross-reactive TCRs. Using the MIRA antigens, annotated TCRs were further analysed by specific ORF or by position within an ORF. Breadth was defined as annotated unique rearrangements over total unique productive rearrangements; depth was the summed frequency of those rearrangements. Group comparisons of TCR breadth used two-sided Wilcoxon rank-sum tests. In TCRdb, the immuneACCESS table is reduced to in-frame sequences with V and J assigned. These tables do not hold every clone; where another copy was compared, an unresolved V gene accounts for under half, and the others remain unexplained. V and J calls and clone size follow that table, whereas D and trimming were derived from the DNA. This sample lists 300,000 to 400,000 clones; around 92% were detected once. 3% to 5% of the sample goes to the ten largest clones.

The germline V gene sets CDR1 to MNHEY and CDR2 to SVGAGI. Its CDR3 holds 16 amino acids, cysteine through phenylalanine. The DNA shown is the 48-base CDR3, in frame from base 1. The V end loses 2 bases and the J end loses 5 bases, and a stretch of 17 bases separates them. A note on this clone: The target of this receptor is not known. No base quality values were provided; no much bigger clone lies one nucleotide off.

Overall study results and their limits: Substantial breadth of spike-specific CD8+ and CD4+ T cell responses was reported after vaccination. According to the authors, total T cell responses may have been underestimated by the TCR breadth and depth analyses. Vaccine and placebo recipients had comparable non-spike TCR breadth, which fits with the vaccine containing only spike. Higher spike-specific TCR breadth was observed in Ad26.COV2.S recipients than in placebo recipients (P = 0.0014).

What this sample's time point label stands for: individuals recovered from natural SARS-CoV-2 infection. The sequenced sample was peripheral blood, obtained after recovery from COVID-19. The chain joins TRBV6-5 to TRBJ2-3, with the D assignment possibly TRBD1 or TRBD2, given 6 matching bases for each. The origin of this receptor is a human donor who had recovered from COVID-19. The DNA sequence is given as TGTGCCAGCAGTTACGGGCCCAAGGGGGGTGGAGATACGCAGTATTTT. It is translated as CASSYGPKGGGDTQYF.